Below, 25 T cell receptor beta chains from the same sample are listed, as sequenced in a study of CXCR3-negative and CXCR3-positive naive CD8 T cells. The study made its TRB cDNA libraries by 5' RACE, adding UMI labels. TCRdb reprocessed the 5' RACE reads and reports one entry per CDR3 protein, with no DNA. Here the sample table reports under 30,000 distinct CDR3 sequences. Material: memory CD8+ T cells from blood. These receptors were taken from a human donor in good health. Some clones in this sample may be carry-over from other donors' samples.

The CDR3 region is CSARVRDNEQFF. The chain carries TRBV20-1 and TRBJ2-1; TCRdb lists TRBD1, though no DNA is available to test this call. Germline CDR1 and CDR2: DFQATT and SNEGSKA (reference sequence). This CDR3 has 12 amino acids.

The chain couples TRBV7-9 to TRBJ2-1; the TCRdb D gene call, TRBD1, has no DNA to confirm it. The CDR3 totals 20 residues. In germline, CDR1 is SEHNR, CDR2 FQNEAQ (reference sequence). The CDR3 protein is CASLSFPGTAWIGSDNEQFF. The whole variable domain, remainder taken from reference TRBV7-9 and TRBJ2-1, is DTGVSQNPRHKITKRGQNVTFRCDPISEHNRLYWYRQTLGQGPEFLTYFQNEAQLEKSRLLSDRFSAERPKGSFSTLEIQRTEQGDSAMYLCASLSFPGTAWIGSDNEQFFGPGTRLTVL.

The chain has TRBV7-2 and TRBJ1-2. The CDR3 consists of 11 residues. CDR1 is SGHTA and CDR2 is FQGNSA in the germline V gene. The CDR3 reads CAREYGYGYTF.

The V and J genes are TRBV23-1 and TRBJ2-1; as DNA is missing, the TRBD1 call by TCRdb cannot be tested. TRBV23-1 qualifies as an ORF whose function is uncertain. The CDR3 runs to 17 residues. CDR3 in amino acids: CASSQVLFGPNQGEQFF.

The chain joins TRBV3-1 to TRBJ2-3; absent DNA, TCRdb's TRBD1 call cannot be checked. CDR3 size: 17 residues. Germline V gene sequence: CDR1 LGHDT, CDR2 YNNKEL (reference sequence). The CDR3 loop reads CASSHLSRESLTDTQYF.

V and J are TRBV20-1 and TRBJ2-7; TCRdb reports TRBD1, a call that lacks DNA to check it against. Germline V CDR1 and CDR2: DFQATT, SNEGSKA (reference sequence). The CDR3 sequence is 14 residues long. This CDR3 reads CSATKDRSAYEQYF.

Here the CDR3 reads CAISALSGGYNEQFF. V is TRBV10-3 and J is TRBJ2-1; TCRdb's assignment of TRBD2 cannot be checked, as there is no DNA. The CDR3 has 15 residues. Germline V gives CDR1 ENHRY, CDR2 SYGVKD.

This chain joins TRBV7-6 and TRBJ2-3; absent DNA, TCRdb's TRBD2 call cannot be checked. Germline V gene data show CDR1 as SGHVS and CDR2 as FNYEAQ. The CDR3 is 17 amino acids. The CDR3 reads CASSYPRSGGDTDTQYF.

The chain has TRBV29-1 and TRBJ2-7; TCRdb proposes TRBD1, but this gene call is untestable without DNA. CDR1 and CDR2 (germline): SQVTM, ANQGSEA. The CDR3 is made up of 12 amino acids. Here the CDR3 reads CSVEATGNEQYF.

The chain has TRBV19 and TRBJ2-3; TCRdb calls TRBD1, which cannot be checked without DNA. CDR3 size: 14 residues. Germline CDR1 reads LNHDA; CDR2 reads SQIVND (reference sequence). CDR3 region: CASTRDSHPDTQYF.

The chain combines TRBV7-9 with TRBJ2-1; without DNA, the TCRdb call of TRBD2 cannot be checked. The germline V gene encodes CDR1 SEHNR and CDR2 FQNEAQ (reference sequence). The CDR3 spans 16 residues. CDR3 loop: CASQPNERPSYNEQFF.

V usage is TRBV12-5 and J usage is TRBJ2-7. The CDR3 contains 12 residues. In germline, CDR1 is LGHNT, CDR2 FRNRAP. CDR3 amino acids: CASGSIIYEQYF.

CDR3 region: CSVVKILQETQYF. The V gene is TRBV29-1, the J gene TRBJ2-5. The CDR3 has 13 residues. Germline CDR1 and CDR2: SQVTM and ANQGSEA.

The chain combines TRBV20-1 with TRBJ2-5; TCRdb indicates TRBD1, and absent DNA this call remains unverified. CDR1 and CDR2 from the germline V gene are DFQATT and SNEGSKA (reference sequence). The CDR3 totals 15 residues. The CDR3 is CSARDGRGRQETQYF.

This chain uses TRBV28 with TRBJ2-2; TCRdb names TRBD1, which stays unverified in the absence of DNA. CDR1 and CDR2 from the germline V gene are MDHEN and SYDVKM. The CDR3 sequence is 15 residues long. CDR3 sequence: CASSLRTGTTGELFF.

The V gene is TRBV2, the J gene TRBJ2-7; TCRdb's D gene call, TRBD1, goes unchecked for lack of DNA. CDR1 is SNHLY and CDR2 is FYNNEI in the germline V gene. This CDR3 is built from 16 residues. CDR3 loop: CASSEGGPLAPVEQYF. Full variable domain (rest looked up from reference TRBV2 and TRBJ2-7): EPEVTQTPSHQVTQMGQEVILRCVPISNHLYFYWYRQILGQKVEFLVSFYNNEISEKSEIFDDQFSVERPDGSNFTLKIRSTKLEDSAMYFCASSEGGPLAPVEQYFGPGTRLTVT.

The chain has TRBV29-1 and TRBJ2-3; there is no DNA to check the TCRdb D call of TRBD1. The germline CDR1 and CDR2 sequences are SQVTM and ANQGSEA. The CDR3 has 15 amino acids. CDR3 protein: CSVERTGGSGDTQYF.

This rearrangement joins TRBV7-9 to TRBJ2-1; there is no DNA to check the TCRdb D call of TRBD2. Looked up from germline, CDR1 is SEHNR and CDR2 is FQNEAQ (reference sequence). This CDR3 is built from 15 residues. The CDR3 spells CASSFTSVGLNEQFF.

The CDR3 here is CASSLGNEQYF. The V and J genes are TRBV12-3 or TRBV12-4 and TRBJ2-7. This CDR3 has 11 residues.

CDR3 amino acids: CASSERGGATGELFF. The chain has TRBV6-4 and TRBJ2-2; as DNA is missing, the TRBD1 call by TCRdb cannot be tested. The CDR3 is made up of 15 amino acids. Germline-derived CDR1 and CDR2 are MRHNA and SNTAGT.

CDR3 amino acids: CSVDHGLGETQYF. The genes are TRBV29-1 and TRBJ2-5; TCRdb calls TRBD2, which cannot be checked without DNA. Germline loops: CDR1 SQVTM, CDR2 ANQGSEA. The length of the CDR3 is 13 residues.

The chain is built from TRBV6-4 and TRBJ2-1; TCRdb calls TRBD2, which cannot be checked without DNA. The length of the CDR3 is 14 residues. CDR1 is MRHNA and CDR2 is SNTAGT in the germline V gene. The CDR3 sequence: CASSDAGTSGEQFF.

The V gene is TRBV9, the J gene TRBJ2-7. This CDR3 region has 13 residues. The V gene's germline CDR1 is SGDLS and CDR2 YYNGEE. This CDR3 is CASSVVPDYEQYF.

CDR3: CASSQDIDSFSYEQYF. The rearrangement joins TRBV4-3 to TRBJ2-7. Germline V gene sequence: CDR1 LGHNA, CDR2 YSLEER. CDR3 length: 16 amino acids.

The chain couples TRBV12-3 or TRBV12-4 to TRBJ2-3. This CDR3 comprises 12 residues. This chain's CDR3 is CASSFGLDTQYF.